This T cell receptor beta chain is from a study of T cell responses to AZD1222 COVID-19 vaccine. TCRdb's copy holds only in-frame clones and misses some; the assay was immunoSEQ multiplex PCR. This table has 66,000 or so clones, more than 85% appearing once. This CDR3 region has 12 residues. Germline CDR1 GTSNPN, CDR2 SVGIG (reference sequence). With respect to this clone: Sequence at one end of the junction differs from germline and may be a read error.

This sequence originates from an adult in good health. The chain carries TRBV30 and TRBJ2-7, with 9 nucleotides matching TRBD1. This material consisted of peripheral blood, taken on day 0 of AZD1222 vaccination. The CDR3 sequence: CAWSDVGTGQLF. The CDR3 DNA is TGTGCCTGGAGTGATGTTGGGACAGGGCAATTATTC.